The rows below give T cell receptor beta chains drawn from one sample of a study of control samples from healthy donors and cancer patients. Using immunoSEQ multiplex PCR, the repertoire was profiled, and TCRdb retains in-frame clones only, with some absent. The sample lists 100,000 to 150,000 clones, approximately 90% occurring once. What was sequenced was blood. These receptors all stem from a man aged 25 to 40 in good health. Both conserved end residues are part of each CDR3. The order of the fields is D gene, clone size, V gene, J gene, CDR3 protein, CDR3 DNA. The D gene is left open where the match is weak. The size of a clone is reported for some rows only, either as once, few or many, or as a class for expanded clones.

.	.	TRBV19	TRBJ2-2	CASRRQGVTGELFF	TGTGCCAGTAGGCGGCAAGGGGTCACCGGGGAGCTGTTTTTT
.	.	TRBV30	TRBJ1-2	CAWSVQAGYGYTF	TGTGCCTGGAGTGTACAGGCGGGGTATGGCTACACCTTC
.	.	TRBV7-9	TRBJ1-1	CASSADRNTEAFF	TGTGCCAGCAGCGCGGACAGGAACACTGAAGCTTTCTTT
.	.	TRBV5-5	TRBJ1-2	CASSLEVAGTSSRYTF	TGTGCCAGCAGCTTGGAGGTGGCTGGAACGTCGAGTCGCTACACCTTC
TRBD1	.	TRBV18	TRBJ1-3	CASSQGQGAGNTIYF	TGTGCCAGCTCACAAGGACAGGGAGCAGGAAACACCATATATTTT
.	.	TRBV9	TRBJ1-2	CASSGWKGYTF	TGTGCCAGCAGCGGCTGGAAAGGCTACACCTTC
TRBD1	.	TRBV15	TRBJ2-1	CATKRAGGTNEQFF	TGTGCCACCAAAAGGGCAGGGGGCACGAATGAGCAGTTCTTC
TRBD1	.	TRBV7-9	TRBJ1-2	CASSSQGVPYYGYTF	TGTGCCAGCAGCTCTCAGGGGGTCCCTTACTATGGCTACACCTTC
.	.	TRBV15	TRBJ1-6	CATSRDWGKSPLHF	TGTGCCACCAGCAGAGATTGGGGGAAGTCACCCCTCCACTTT
TRBD1	.	TRBV7-8	TRBJ1-5	CASSPDRGNQPQHF	TGTGCCAGCAGCCCAGACAGGGGAAATCAGCCCCAGCATTTT
TRBD1	.	TRBV7-9	TRBJ1-1	CASSIQGAGTEAFF	TGTGCCAGCAGCATACAGGGGGCAGGAACTGAAGCTTTCTTT
TRBD1	.	TRBV7-2	TRBJ1-1	CASSLASWDRAAFF	TGTGCCAGCAGCTTAGCAAGTTGGGACAGGGCCGCTTTCTTT
TRBD1	.	TRBV7-2	TRBJ2-7	CASSLAGGGFYEQYF	TGTGCCAGCAGCTTAGCAGGGGGCGGGTTTTACGAGCAGTACTTC
TRBD2	.	TRBV2	TRBJ2-2	CASRTGLNTGELFF	TGTGCCAGCAGGACGGGACTAAACACCGGGGAGCTGTTTTTT
TRBD1	.	TRBV28	TRBJ1-5	CASSFGTGMSNQPQHF	TGTGCCAGCAGTTTTGGGACAGGGATGAGCAATCAGCCCCAGCATTTT
.	.	TRBV6-1	TRBJ1-6	CASSSSGNSPLHF	TGTGCCAGCAGTTCCTCAGGGAATTCACCCCTCCACTTT
.	.	TRBV11-3	TRBJ1-2	CASSPPGRDGYTF	TGTGCCAGCAGCCCCCCCGGACGGGATGGCTACACCTTC
.	.	TRBV3-1/TRBV3-2	TRBJ2-5	CASSLVGARETQYF	TGTGCCAGCAGCCTGGTGGGGGCGCGGGAGACCCAGTACTTC
TRBD1	.	TRBV3-1/TRBV3-2	TRBJ1-1	CASSSTGANTEAFF	TGTGCCAGCAGCTCGACAGGGGCGAACACTGAAGCTTTCTTT
.	.	TRBV7-9	TRBJ1-3	CASSLVLDTIYF	TGTGCCAGCAGCTTAGTGTTGGACACCATATATTTT
.	.	TRBV25-1	TRBJ2-4	CASSAPPGRATKNIQYF	TGTGCCAGCAGTGCCCCCCCGGGTCGGGCAACCAAAAACATTCAGTACTTC
TRBD1	few	TRBV5-1	TRBJ1-2	CASSLGTGEGYGYTF	TGCGCCAGCAGCCTCGGGACAGGGGAAGGATATGGCTACACCTTC
TRBD2	once	TRBV27	TRBJ2-3	CASRRGGFTDTQYF	TGTGCCAGCAGACGGGGGGGGTTCACAGATACGCAGTATTTT
.	.	TRBV2	TRBJ2-5	CASIWTSSYQETQYF	TGTGCCAGCATTTGGACCAGTTCGTACCAAGAGACCCAGTACTTC
.	few	TRBV3-1/TRBV3-2	TRBJ2-1	CASSPPWSYNEQFF	TGTGCCAGCAGCCCCCCGTGGTCCTACAATGAGCAGTTCTTC
.	.	TRBV24-1	TRBJ1-5	CATSAWGGGNQPQHF	TGTGCCACCAGTGCCTGGGGGGGAGGCAATCAGCCCCAGCATTTT
.	.	TRBV3-1/TRBV3-2	TRBJ1-1	CASSQDTFMNTEAFF	TGTGCCAGCAGCCAAGACACCTTTATGAACACTGAAGCTTTCTTT
.	once	TRBV5-4	TRBJ2-2	CASSLSWGNTGELFF	TGTGCCAGCAGCTTGTCGTGGGGGAACACCGGGGAGCTGTTTTTT
.	.	TRBV10-3	TRBJ2-3	CAISLTRTDTQYF	TGTGCCATCAGTTTGACCCGCACAGATACGCAGTATTTT
.	.	TRBV5-4	TRBJ2-4	CASSWMGIQYF	TGTGCCAGCAGCTGGATGGGCATTCAGTACTTC
.	.	TRBV2	TRBJ2-3	CASSETRRTTDTQYF	TGTGCCAGCAGTGAAACTCGGAGAACCACAGATACGCAGTATTTT
.	.	TRBV4-2	TRBJ2-6	CASSQDRAGSSGANVLTF	TGTGCCAGCAGCCAAGATAGGGCAGGGTCCTCTGGGGCCAACGTCCTGACTTTC
TRBD2	once	TRBV29-1	TRBJ2-5	CSVPAGGEETQYF	TGCAGCGTCCCTGCTGGGGGGGAAGAGACCCAGTACTTC
TRBD2	.	TRBV27	TRBJ2-1	CASRRGLAGRGEQFF	TGTGCCAGCAGGAGGGGACTAGCGGGTCGAGGAGAGCAGTTCTTC
.	.	TRBV7-8	TRBJ1-1	CASSLRRGTEAFF	TGTGCCAGCAGCTTAAGAAGGGGGACTGAAGCTTTCTTT
TRBD2	.	TRBV7-8	TRBJ2-3	CASIRGGRGDTQYF	TGTGCCAGCATACGCGGGGGGCGGGGAGATACGCAGTATTTT
TRBD2	.	TRBV10-2	TRBJ2-1	CASSSPGTSGGYNEQFF	TGCGCCAGCAGTTCCCCGGGGACTAGCGGGGGCTACAATGAGCAGTTCTTC
.	.	TRBV7-6	TRBJ1-5	CASSSWGNQPQHF	TGTGCCAGCAGTTCATGGGGCAATCAGCCCCAGCATTTT
.	.	TRBV5-6	TRBJ2-5	CASSLGGPLQETQYF	TGTGCCAGCAGCTTGGGAGGGCCGCTGCAAGAGACCCAGTACTTC
.	once	TRBV5-1	TRBJ1-1	CASRLDVWNTEAFF	TGCGCCAGCAGGTTGGACGTTTGGAACACTGAAGCTTTCTTT
TRBD1	.	TRBV6-2/TRBV6-3	TRBJ2-2	CASSYSQSRTGGAGELFF	TGTGCCAGCAGTTACTCCCAATCGAGGACAGGGGGGGCCGGGGAGCTGTTTTTT
TRBD1	once	TRBV30	TRBJ1-5	CAWSRGQGGNQPQHF	TGTGCCTGGAGCAGGGGACAGGGGGGCAATCAGCCCCAGCATTTT
.	.	TRBV3-1/TRBV3-2	TRBJ1-1	CASSHPTAMNTEAFF	TGTGCCAGCAGCCATCCGACAGCCATGAACACTGAAGCTTTCTTT
.	.	TRBV21-1	TRBJ1-5	CASRGESNQPQHF	TGTGCCAGCAGGGGCGAAAGCAATCAGCCCCAGCATTTT
.	once	TRBV19	TRBJ1-5	CASSIEEGNQPQHF	TGTGCCAGTAGTATAGAGGAGGGCAATCAGCCCCAGCATTTT
.	.	TRBV21-1	TRBJ1-2	CASSPVALTETVGYTF	TGTGCCAGCAGCCCAGTTGCCCTTACGGAGACAGTTGGCTACACCTTC
TRBD1	few	TRBV7-9	TRBJ1-5	CASSPGQGNQPQHF	TGTGCCAGCAGCCCCGGACAGGGGAACCAGCCCCAGCATTTT
.	.	TRBV11-2	TRBJ1-1	CASSLVPVSSAEAFF	TGTGCCAGCAGCTTAGTCCCAGTTTCTTCCGCTGAAGCTTTCTTT